A single sample is the source of the 29 T cell receptor beta chains below, sequenced in a study of T cells in Graves' hyperthyroidism and ophthalmopathy. RNA transcripts provided the source from which TCR beta CDR3 regions were amplified. The HTBI primer set was used in a first-round RT-PCR of the TCR CDR3. Using its own MiXCR run on the multiplex PCR reads, TCRdb lists one record per CDR3 protein. Among 310,000 or so distinct CDR3 sequences listed, about 18% were seen once. Sequenced material: blood. The origin of the receptors is a woman aged 60-70 years with Graves' ophthalmopathy.

The chain employs TRBV11-1 and TRBJ2-3; D could derive from TRBD1 or TRBD2 (6 bases each). Germline V gene sequence: CDR1 SGHAT, CDR2 FQDESV (reference sequence). The length of the CDR3 is 15 residues. The V end lost 5 bases, the J end lost 4 bases, and 16 bases lay between the germline ends. The CDR3 spells CASSLRGPPSDTQYF. For the CDR3, the DNA is TGTGCCAGCAGCCTCCGGGGGCCACCGTCAGATACGCAGTATTTT.

This clonotype was counted at least ten times. V is TRBV20-1 and J is TRBJ1-1; D perhaps matches TRBD1 (5 bases). The CDR3 totals 13 residues. V was trimmed by 6 bases and J by 3 bases, leaving 14 bases between them. Germline V lookup: CDR1 DFQATT, CDR2 SNEGSKA (reference sequence). CDR3 protein: CSARPGPDTEAFF. DNA for the CDR3: TGCAGTGCCCGACCGGGGCCTGACACTGAAGCTTTCTTT.

The V and J genes are TRBV7-9 and TRBJ2-1; a weak D match, TRBD1 (6 bases). Germline CDR1 and CDR2: SEHNR and FQNEAQ (reference sequence). This CDR3 has 15 amino acids. Deletions cut 2 bases from V and 4 bases from J, with 12 bases between. The chain's CDR3 is CASSLNRDTYNEQFF. In DNA, the CDR3 is TGTGCCAGCAGCTTAAACCGGGACACATACAATGAGCAGTTCTTC. The complete variable domain, with remaining parts taken from reference TRBV7-9 and TRBJ2-1, reads DTGVSQNPRHKITKRGQNVTFRCDPISEHNRLYWYRQTLGQGPEFLTYFQNEAQLEKSRLLSDRFSAERPKGSFSTLEIQRTEQGDSAMYLCASSLNRDTYNEQFFGPGTRLTVL.

This clonotype appeared many times. CDR3 DNA sequence: TGTGCCAGCAGCTTACCCCGGACAGGTCCAAGGACTGAAGCTTTCTTT. Residues: CASSLPRTGPRTEAFF. V usage is TRBV7-2 and J usage is TRBJ1-1, with 7 bases fitting TRBD1. This CDR3 comprises 16 residues. The V segment lost 2 bases and the J segment 5 bases; nucleotides outside the gene matches: 11. Per germline, CDR1 SGHTA and CDR2 FQGNSA.

This clonotype was counted at least ten times. The rearrangement links TRBV2 to TRBJ2-7, with unresolved D. The ends were cut back, 3 bases at V and 6 bases at J, with 9 bases in the middle. From germline, CDR1 is SNHLY and CDR2 FYNNEI. The CDR3 is 12 residues long. This CDR3 reads CASSDGFIEQYF. CDR3 in DNA: TGTGCCAGCAGTGACGGCTTCATCGAGCAGTACTTC.

This clonotype was counted ten times or more. This chain links TRBV3-1 with TRBJ2-1; D is unclear. The CDR3 spans 15 residues. V was clipped by 5 bases and J by 2 bases, with 13 bases between them. Germline V CDR1 and CDR2: LGHDT, YNNKEL (reference sequence). The CDR3 reads CASSSRQRTYNEQFF. DNA of the CDR3: TGTGCCAGCAGCTCCCGGCAGAGAACCTACAATGAGCAGTTCTTC.

The chain combines TRBV6-1 with TRBJ1-2, with D hard to call. Trimming left V 5 bases short and J 0 bases short, with 10 bases between. This CDR3 is 14 amino acids long. Germline-derived CDR1 and CDR2 are MNHNS and SASEGT. DNA of the CDR3: TGTGCCAGCAGTTCAGCTAGGACTAACTATGGCTACACCTTC. It yields the protein CASSSARTNYGYTF.

This clonotype appeared many times. This rearrangement joins TRBV5-1 to TRBJ2-7; D unclear. The germline V and J ends were trimmed by 2 bases and 1 base, with 16 bases remaining between them. CDR3 length equals 16 residues. In germline, CDR1 is SGHRS, CDR2 YFSETQ. DNA of the CDR3: TGCGCCAGCAGCTTTTGGGCAGCCCCCCGATCCTACGAGCAGTACTTC. It is translated as CASSFWAAPRSYEQYF.

This clonotype has at least ten counts. The chain links TRBV7-2 to TRBJ2-5; D may correspond to TRBD1 or TRBD2 (5 bases each). The germline V gene encodes CDR1 SGHTA and CDR2 FQGNSA. The ends were cut back, 2 bases at V and 1 base at J, with 11 bases in the middle. The CDR3 spans 15 residues. The chain's CDR3 is CASSLFMGTQETQYF. The DNA for the CDR3 is TGTGCCAGCAGCTTATTTATGGGGACCCAAGAGACCCAGTACTTC.

This clonotype occurred many times. The chain uses TRBV9 and TRBJ2-2; no clear D. The germline CDR1 and CDR2 sequences are SGDLS and YYNGEE. CDR3 size: 13 residues. The ends were cut back, 4 bases at V and 8 bases at J, with 12 bases in the middle. The CDR3, as DNA: TGTGCCAGCAGCCTCCTGTACGGTGGGGAGCTGTTTTTT. As protein: CASSLLYGGELFF.

The CDR3 is CASSTTRTSGGAKSTDTQYF. In DNA form, the CDR3 reads TGTGCCAGCAGTACTACCCGCACTAGCGGGGGGGCCAAGAGCACAGATACGCAGTATTTT. The chain links TRBV2 to TRBJ2-3, with TRBD2 identical over 13 bases. V shed 5 bases, J shed 0 bases, and the junction held 14 bases outside the gene matches. The CDR3 sequence is 20 residues long. Germline CDR1 reads SNHLY; CDR2 reads FYNNEI.

This clonotype came up many times. The chain recombines TRBV19 with TRBJ1-5; perhaps TRBD1 as D (5 bases). The CDR3 spans 16 residues. V lost 7 bases to trimming and J lost 0 bases, with 16 bases between them. In germline, CDR1 is LNHDA, CDR2 SQIVND (reference sequence). The CDR3, as DNA: TGTGCCAGTACCCCCATTGACAGATCTAGCAATCAGCCCCAGCATTTT. It translates to CASTPIDRSSNQPQHF.

This clonotype was picked up many times. The genes are TRBV9 and TRBJ1-5; 9 nucleotides match TRBD1. Germline V gene lookup returns CDR1 SGDLS and CDR2 YYNGEE. This CDR3 region has 14 residues. The J segment lost 6 bases and the V segment lost 0 bases, leaving 1 base of the junction unmatched. In DNA, the CDR3 is TGTGCCAGCAGCGTAGGACAGGGGGGTCAGCCCCAGCATTTT. It yields the protein CASSVGQGGQPQHF.

Many counts were recorded for this clonotype. J is TRBJ1-1 and V is TRBV3-1, with a tentative D call TRBD1 (5 bases). This CDR3 has 15 residues. Germline lookup yields CDR1 LGHDT and CDR2 YNNKEL (reference sequence). V was shortened by 1 base and J by 4 bases, with 13 bases between the two germline ends. CDR3 region: CASSQGGPGLTEAFF. CDR3 in DNA: TGTGCCAGCAGCCAAGGGGGCCCAGGACTCACTGAAGCTTTCTTT. Full variable domain (remainder filled in from reference TRBV3-1 and TRBJ1-1): DTAVSQTPKYLVTQMGNDKSIKCEQNLGHDTMYWYKQDSKKFLKIMFSYNNKELIINETVPNRFSPKSPDKAHLNLHINSLELGDSAVYFCASSQGGPGLTEAFFGQGTRLTVV.

The chain combines TRBV19 with TRBJ1-2; unclear D gene. Looked up from germline, CDR1 is LNHDA and CDR2 is SQIVND (reference sequence). The CDR3 consists of 17 residues. V was pared by 3 bases and J by 6 bases, with 23 bases between. CDR3 amino acids: CASSISRSGGLFNGYTF. The CDR3 region has the DNA TGTGCCAGTAGTATTTCTCGGAGCGGCGGACTCTTTAATGGCTACACCTTC.

This clonotype has a handful of counts. The chain combines TRBV7-9 with TRBJ2-7; TRBD1 matches at 7 bases. The V gene end was trimmed by 4 bases and the J gene end by 3 bases; junction bases not matched to a gene: 9. CDR3 length: 15 residues. CDR1 is SEHNR and CDR2 is FQNEAQ in the germline V gene (reference sequence). CDR3 in amino acids: CASSSFRHRGYEQYF. CDR3 bases: TGTGCCAGCAGCTCCTTTCGGCACAGGGGCTACGAGCAGTACTTC.

This clonotype occurred many times. The chain is built from TRBV7-2 and TRBJ2-7, with D unresolved. Germline lookup yields CDR1 SGHTA and CDR2 FQGNSA. V gave up 4 bases and J gave up 2 bases, with 9 bases separating them. The CDR3 consists of 13 residues. CDR3 nucleotides: TGTGCCAGCAGCTCCTCTACTACCTACGAGCAGTACTTC. It codes for CASSSSTTYEQYF.

Note on this clonotype: The junction does not match germline at one end; this may be a read error. The chain couples TRBV5-1 to TRBJ1-4; D call uncertain. The CDR3 consists of 14 residues. The germline V gene has CDR1 SGHRS and CDR2 YFSETQ. The CDR3 DNA reads as TGTGCCAGCAGCTTCGAGAGGTATAATGAAAAACTGTTTTTT. As protein: CASSFERYNEKLFF.

This clonotype was recorded a few times. The chain combines TRBV19 with TRBJ2-3; D might be TRBD2 (5 bases). The CDR3 consists of 13 residues. The V gene lost 9 bases and the J gene lost 8 bases, with 18 bases spanning the gap. The germline gives CDR1 LNHDA, CDR2 SQIVND (reference sequence). CDR3 bases: TGTGCCAGCCAGGACTGGGCAGACGGTACGCAGTATTTT. This sequence encodes CASQDWADGTQYF.

This clonotype occurred many times. V is TRBV11-2 and J is TRBJ1-6, with D maybe TRBD1 (6 bases). Trimming took 4 bases from V and 10 from J, leaving 14 bases between them. The germline gives CDR1 SGHAT, CDR2 FQNNGV. This CDR3 has 14 amino acids. This chain's CDR3 is CASSSRGQGSPLHF. In DNA form, the CDR3 reads TGTGCCAGCAGCTCCCGGGGGCAGGGATCACCCCTCCACTTT.

There are many counts of this clonotype. The V call is TRBV7-8, the J call TRBJ2-3, with D perhaps TRBD1 (6 bases). V was trimmed by 1 base and J by 2 bases, leaving 13 bases between them. Germline V gene sequence: CDR1 SGHVS, CDR2 FQNEAQ. The CDR3 runs 16 residues. Written as DNA, the CDR3 is TGTGCCAGCAGCTTAGATAGACAGGATATCACAGATACGCAGTATTTT. Residues: CASSLDRQDITDTQYF.

This clonotype was found a few times. The gene calls are TRBV4-3 and TRBJ1-3; no clear D. The germline V and J ends were trimmed by 1 base and 2 bases, with 12 bases remaining between them. The CDR3 totals 16 residues. The germline V gene has CDR1 LGHNA and CDR2 YSLEER. The DNA for the CDR3 is TGCGCCAGCAGCCAAGGCAGGCCGGGTCCTGGAAACACCATATATTTT. Translated, it gives CASSQGRPGPGNTIYF.

The rearrangement uses TRBV5-1 and TRBJ1-6; D is unresolved. The V end was cut by 0 bases, the J end by 6 bases, with 13 bases between. Germline V gene sequence: CDR1 SGHRS, CDR2 YFSETQ. The CDR3 loop spans 16 amino acids. The chain's CDR3 is CASSLDGGRANSPLHF. CDR3 nucleotides: TGCGCCAGCAGCTTGGACGGCGGGAGGGCTAATTCACCCCTCCACTTT.

This clonotype was seen a few times. The J gene is TRBJ2-1, the V gene TRBV9, with TRBD2 matching 9 bases. Per the germline V gene, CDR1 is SGDLS and CDR2 is YYNGEE. The CDR3 runs to 18 residues. V shed 1 base and J 4 bases; nucleotides not matched to a gene: 12. CDR3 loop: CASSVNDQSGGRYNEQFF. CDR3 bases: TGTGCCAGCAGCGTAAATGACCAGAGCGGGGGGAGGTACAATGAGCAGTTCTTC.

This clonotype was counted many times. V is TRBV20-1 and J is TRBJ1-1; D remains ambiguous. The V end lost 6 bases, the J end lost 1 base, and 12 bases lay between the germline ends. CDR3 length: 13 residues. From germline, CDR1 is DFQATT and CDR2 SNEGSKA (reference sequence). CDR3 amino acids: CSAAGGQNTEAFF. CDR3 DNA: TGCAGTGCCGCAGGAGGGCAGAACACTGAAGCTTTCTTT.

This clonotype appeared many times. This CDR3 is CASSLAGQGRDDEKLFF. The CDR3 region has the DNA TGTGCCAGCAGCTTAGCAGGACAGGGTCGAGATGATGAAAAACTGTTTTTT. The genes are TRBV7-2 and TRBJ1-4; 8 bases are a match to TRBD1. The V gene's germline CDR1 is SGHTA and CDR2 FQGNSA. Trimming took 0 bases from V and 6 from J; bases not matched to a gene: 9. The CDR3 runs to 17 residues.

This clonotype was seen many times. The J gene is TRBJ2-7, the V gene TRBV20-1; the match to TRBD2 covers 11 bases. The trim removed 0 bases at V and 3 bases at J, leaving 4 bases unmatched. Germline CDR1 DFQATT, CDR2 SNEGSKA (reference sequence). The CDR3 is made up of 15 amino acids. CDR3 nucleotides: TGCAGTGCTAGAGATCGCCTAGCGGGGGGCTACGAGCAGTACTTC. It yields the protein CSARDRLAGGYEQYF.

Comments on this clonotype: A single base separates this from a much larger clone, so it may be a read error. This rearrangement joins TRBV30 to TRBJ2-1; 7 bases match TRBD2. The junction had 0 bases not matched to a gene; V was cut back by 1 base and J by 6 bases. Germline CDR1 GTSNPN, CDR2 SVGIG (reference sequence). The CDR3 is made up of 12 amino acids. This chain's CDR3 is CAWSASGNEQFF. The CDR3 nucleotides read TGTGCCTGGAGTGCTAGCGGCAATGAGCAGTTCTTC.

This clonotype was found many times. The J gene is TRBJ2-7, the V gene TRBV5-1, with D unresolved. V lost 0 bases to trimming and J lost 3 bases, with 10 bases between them. This CDR3 contains 14 residues. Germline V gives CDR1 SGHRS, CDR2 YFSETQ. The DNA of the CDR3 is TGCGCCAGCAGCTTGGCGATTCACAACTACGAGCAGTACTTC. Residues: CASSLAIHNYEQYF.